A single sample gave rise to the 32 T cell receptor beta chains below, sequenced in a study of OX40 agonist ivuxolimab in advanced cancers. Profiled with immunoSEQ multiplex PCR; TCRdb holds only in-frame clones, not every one. The repertoire holds roughly 60,000 clones, with about 86% as singletons. This material consisted of CD4+ or CD8+ T cells sorted from blood, taken in a trial of the OX40 agonist ivuxolimab. The receptors stem from an adult with an advanced solid tumor such as melanoma, head and neck, liver or kidney cancer.

This sequence joins TRBV21-1 and TRBJ2-3; TRBD1 reflects the table's D call only, with no check against the DNA. TRBV21-1 constitutes a pseudogene. The CDR3 extends over 16 amino acids. CDR3 protein: CASSKVFRQGTDTQYF. The CDR3 DNA is TGTGCCAGCAGCAAAGTATTTCGGCAGGGCACAGATACGCAGTATTTT.

This clone was seen only once. The J gene is TRBJ2-3, the V gene TRBV5-1, with D perhaps given as TRBD1 or TRBD2 (5 bases each). The V end lost 4 bases, the J end lost 5 bases, and 11 bases lay between the germline ends. The length of the CDR3 is 13 residues. CDR1 is SGHRS and CDR2 is YFSETQ in the germline V gene. The CDR3 DNA reads TGCGCCAGCAGCCCAGGGACCCAAGATACGCAGTATTTT. Its translation is CASSPGTQDTQYF.

The J gene is TRBJ2-5, the V gene TRBV6-5; D unclear. This CDR3 is 15 amino acids long. Between the trimmed V and J ends, which lost 6 bases and 1 base, there was a span of 15 bases. In germline, CDR1 is MNHEY, CDR2 SVGAGI. The CDR3 loop is CASRRSLGFQETQYF. The CDR3 DNA follows: TGTGCCAGCAGACGTAGCCTCGGTTTCCAAGAGACCCAGTACTTC.

This sequence joins TRBV11-3 and TRBJ2-7; D may match TRBD1 or TRBD2 (5 bases each). There are 14 residues in the CDR3. Trimming cost V 5 bases and J 2 bases, with 13 bases left between them. CDR1 is SGHNT and CDR2 is YENEEA in the germline V gene. The CDR3: CASSPLGRAYEQYF. The CDR3 bases are TGTGCCAGCAGCCCCTTGGGACGGGCCTACGAGCAGTACTTC.

The V and J genes are TRBV7-2 and TRBJ2-3; D gene unclear. Between the trimmed V and J ends, which lost 5 bases and 3 bases, there was a span of 9 bases. The CDR3 spans 13 residues. Germline V gene sequence: CDR1 SGHTA, CDR2 FQGNSA. The CDR3 DNA is TGTGCCAGCAGCCTGGACCGAACAGATACGCAGTATTTT. It translates to CASSLDRTDTQYF.

This sequence joins TRBV20-1 and TRBJ2-7; D is ambiguous. Germline V CDR1 and CDR2: DFQATT, SNEGSKA (reference sequence). Trimming removed 7 bases from V and 3 bases from J, with 10 bases in between. This CDR3 is built from 11 residues. Written as DNA, the CDR3 is TGCAGTGTCCTAATGGTCTACGAGCAGTACTTC. Its translation: CSVLMVYEQYF.

This chain joins TRBV9 and TRBJ2-2; TRBD2 is a possible D gene (7 bases). The germline gives CDR1 SGDLS, CDR2 YYNGEE. The V end was cut by 0 bases, the J end by 3 bases, with 9 bases between. The CDR3 consists of 15 residues. CDR3 nucleotides: TGTGCCAGCAGCGTAGCGGGGGGCCACACCGGGGAGCTGTTTTTT. The encoded protein is CASSVAGGHTGELFF.

The chain joins TRBV18 to TRBJ2-2, with TRBD1 identical over 10 bases. CDR1 and CDR2 from the germline V gene are KGHSH and LQKENI. The V and J ends lost 3 bases and 1 base, in that order; junction bases with no gene match: 8. The CDR3 is 18 amino acids. The CDR3 nucleotides read TGTGCCAGCTCACCTGTTCGACAGGGGGCGCGGAACACCGGGGAGCTGTTTTTT. This codes for CASSPVRQGARNTGELFF.

This clone was seen just once. J is TRBJ2-3 and V is TRBV30; 12 bases map to TRBD2. This CDR3 contains 15 residues. Germline V gene lookup returns CDR1 GTSNPN and CDR2 SVGIG (reference sequence). V lost 2 bases and J lost 4; bases outside the gene matches: 4. CDR3 DNA sequence: TGTGCCTGGAGTCTCGGGACTAGCGGGCCAGATACGCAGTATTTT. Translating gives CAWSLGTSGPDTQYF.

This clone was seen only once. V usage is TRBV6-1 and J usage is TRBJ1-5; D is possibly TRBD1 (6 bases). The CDR3 runs to 14 residues. The ends were cut back, 6 bases at V and 3 bases at J, with 12 bases in the middle. CDR1 and CDR2 (germline): MNHNS, SASEGT. CDR3 nucleotides: TGTGCCAGCAGGGACAGTGGATTCAATCAGCCCCAGCATTTT. Protein: CASRDSGFNQPQHF.

The gene calls are TRBV7-9 and TRBJ2-7; possible D gene TRBD1, 6 bases. The CDR3 has 13 residues. Germline V gives CDR1 SEHNR, CDR2 FQNEAQ (reference sequence). V shed 5 bases and J shed 4 bases, with 12 bases lying between them. The DNA for the CDR3 is TGTGCCAGCAGCACCAGGGGAAGGTACGAGCAGTACTTC. This sequence encodes CASSTRGRYEQYF.

CDR3 DNA: TGTGCCAGCAGTTTATCGTTCGGGCTAGCGGGGCCGTACGAGCAGTACTTC. The encoded protein is CASSLSFGLAGPYEQYF. The chain joins TRBV27 to TRBJ2-7; 9 bases map to TRBD2. Germline trimming cut 0 bases from V and 4 bases from J; bases unmatched to any gene: 10. Germline CDR1 MNHEY, CDR2 SMNVEV (reference sequence). CDR3 length: 17 amino acids.

This sequence joins TRBV6-1 and TRBJ2-2; D unresolved. The CDR3 has 15 amino acids. The germline V gene encodes CDR1 MNHNS and CDR2 SASEGT. Between the trimmed V and J ends, which lost 3 bases and 1 base, there was a span of 9 bases. The CDR3 protein is CASSEWGMNTGELFF. The CDR3 DNA is TGTGCCAGCAGTGAGTGGGGTATGAACACCGGGGAGCTGTTTTTT.

The gene calls are TRBV9 and TRBJ2-5, with D uncertain. V was cut by 3 bases and J by 4 bases, with 7 bases left in between. Germline V gene lookup returns CDR1 SGDLS and CDR2 YYNGEE. The CDR3 has 12 amino acids. The CDR3 coding sequence is TGTGCCAGCAGCGCAGATACAGAGACCCAGTACTTC. Translated, it gives CASSADTETQYF.

The chain combines TRBV18 with TRBJ1-2, with D uncertain. V lost 6 bases, J lost 4 bases, and 12 bases lay in between. The CDR3 extends over 13 amino acids. Germline CDR1 is KGHSH and CDR2 is LQKENI. As DNA, the CDR3 is TGTGCCAGCTCTCCAAAGGCCTCCTATGGCTACACCTTC. This translates into CASSPKASYGYTF. The full variable domain, completed using reference TRBV18 and TRBJ1-2, is NAGVMQNPRHLVRRRGQEARLRCSPMKGHSHVYWYRQLPEEGLKFMVYLQKENIIDESGMPKERFSAEFPKEGPSILRIQQVVRGDSAAYFCASSPKASYGYTFGSGTRLTVV.

The chain is built from TRBV15 and TRBJ2-1; no firm D call. Germline CDR1 LNHNV, CDR2 YYDKDF (reference sequence). The CDR3 totals 13 residues. The ends were cut back, 6 bases at V and 8 bases at J, with 14 bases in the middle. The DNA for the CDR3 is TGTGCCACCAGTCCCGAAAAGTTGGATGAGCAGTTCTTC. Translation gives CATSPEKLDEQFF.

The chain has TRBV28 and TRBJ2-1, with 16 bases fitting TRBD2. The CDR3 is 19 residues long. V shed 7 bases, J shed 2 bases, and the junction held 11 bases outside the gene matches. Germline lookup yields CDR1 MDHEN and CDR2 SYDVKM. The CDR3 DNA follows: TGTGCCAGCATGTTATCCGGGACTAGCGGGAGGGGCGCCTACAATGAGCAGTTCTTC. It translates to CASMLSGTSGRGAYNEQFF.

This clone was detected only a few times. This rearrangement joins TRBV5-1 to TRBJ1-2, with a tentative D call TRBD1 (6 bases). This CDR3 has 17 residues. V gave up 3 bases and J gave up 8 bases, with 26 bases separating them. Germline V gives CDR1 SGHRS, CDR2 YFSETQ. The CDR3 here is CASSSPGGLERAPGYTF. Written as DNA, the CDR3 is TGCGCCAGCAGCTCCCCTGGGGGGCTCGAAAGGGCCCCGGGCTACACCTTC.

The chain couples TRBV7-9 to TRBJ1-2; tentatively, D is TRBD1 (6 bases). The germline gives CDR1 SEHNR, CDR2 FQNEAQ (reference sequence). The CDR3 contains 15 residues. V was shortened by 5 bases and J by 4 bases, with 17 bases between the two germline ends. CDR3 nucleotides: TGTGCCAGCAGCCCCGGACAGACTTTCTTCTATGGCTACACCTTC. It is translated as CASSPGQTFFYGYTF. Full variable domain (missing parts from reference TRBV7-9 and TRBJ1-2): DTGVSQNPRHKITKRGQNVTFRCDPISEHNRLYWYRQTLGQGPEFLTYFQNEAQLEKSRLLSDRFSAERPKGSFSTLEIQRTEQGDSAMYLCASSPGQTFFYGYTFGSGTRLTVV.

Only one count was recorded for this clone. The chain combines TRBV15 with TRBJ2-1, with 10 bases matching TRBD2. This CDR3 has 14 amino acids. The germline gives CDR1 LNHNV, CDR2 YYDKDF (reference sequence). The J segment lost 6 bases and the V segment lost 8 bases, leaving 7 bases of the junction unmatched. The CDR3 protein is CATFLAGESNEQFF. CDR3 bases: TGTGCCACCTTCCTAGCGGGGGAGTCCAATGAGCAGTTCTTC. Full variable domain (rest looked up from reference TRBV15 and TRBJ2-1): DAMVIQNPRYQVTQFGKPVTLSCSQTLNHNVMYWYQQKSSQAPKLLFHYYDKDFNNEADTPDNFQSRRPNTSFCFLDIRSPGLGDTAMYLCATFLAGESNEQFFGPGTRLTVL.

The V gene is TRBV2, the J gene TRBJ1-1, with 11 bases matching TRBD1. Per the germline V gene, CDR1 is SNHLY and CDR2 is FYNNEI. V lost 6 bases to trimming and J lost 1 base; unmatched junction nucleotides: 7. The CDR3 spans 16 residues. The CDR3 DNA reads as TGTGCCAGCAGGGGACAGGGGGTAGATCGGAACACTGAAGCTTTCTTT. Its translation is CASRGQGVDRNTEAFF.

V is TRBV5-4 and J is TRBJ2-3; D assignment may be TRBD1 or TRBD2 (5 bases each). The CDR3 length is 15 residues. Germline lookup yields CDR1 SGHNT and CDR2 YYREEE (reference sequence). Deletions cut 3 bases from V and 2 bases from J, with 13 bases between. The CDR3: CASSWYRDPTDTQYF. The CDR3 nucleotides read TGTGCCAGCAGCTGGTACCGGGACCCCACAGATACGCAGTATTTT.

The chain combines TRBV7-2 with TRBJ1-3; D ambiguous. This CDR3 is built from 15 residues. Germline V lookup: CDR1 SGHTA, CDR2 FQGNSA. V shed 1 base and J shed 1 base, with 8 bases lying between them. CDR3 sequence reads: CASSLVGVSGNTIYF. Here the CDR3 DNA reads TGTGCCAGCAGCTTAGTCGGGGTTTCTGGAAACACCATATATTTT.

CDR3 amino acids: CAWSKTSANEQFF. The CDR3 DNA reads TGTGCCTGGAGTAAAACTAGCGCGAATGAGCAGTTCTTC. This rearrangement joins TRBV30 to TRBJ2-1, with TRBD2 matching over 7 bases. The CDR3 consists of 13 residues. Trimming at V came to 2 bases and at J to 7 bases, leaving 5 bases not matched to a gene. Germline lookup yields CDR1 GTSNPN and CDR2 SVGIG (reference sequence).

V and J are TRBV4-1 and TRBJ2-3; D is tentatively TRBD1 or TRBD2 (5 bases each). Germline loops: CDR1 MGHRA, CDR2 YSYEKL. The CDR3 has 15 residues. Trimming took off 5 bases at V and 0 bases at J, with 12 bases between the two ends. The CDR3 loop is CASSRDLRSTDTQYF. CDR3 DNA sequence: TGCGCCAGCAGCAGGGACCTCAGGAGCACAGATACGCAGTATTTT.

V and J are TRBV7-8 and TRBJ2-5; 11 positions match TRBD1. This CDR3 is 17 amino acids long. The V gene's germline CDR1 is SGHVS and CDR2 FQNEAQ. The V gene end was trimmed by 1 base and the J gene end by 2 bases; junction bases not matched to a gene: 6. The CDR3 nucleotides are TGTGCCAGCAGCTTAGAAAGGGACAGGGGGTTTCAAGAGACCCAGTACTTC. Its translation is CASSLERDRGFQETQYF.

The chain joins TRBV15 to TRBJ2-3; D perhaps matches TRBD2 (6 bases). Germline-derived CDR1 and CDR2 are LNHNV and YYDKDF (reference sequence). The length of the CDR3 is 15 residues. V lost 5 bases and J lost 4, with 16 bases in between. The CDR3 protein is CATSGRLDGADTQYF. As DNA, the CDR3 is TGTGCCACCAGCGGCCGACTAGACGGGGCAGATACGCAGTATTTT.

In DNA, the CDR3 is TGTGCCAGCTCTCACTTAGGTCCCGAGACCCAGTACTTC. Translating it yields CASSHLGPETQYF. This chain connects TRBV18 to TRBJ2-5; the D is unclear. CDR3 size: 13 residues. Trimming shortened V by 6 bases and J by 5 bases, and 13 bases separated the two germline ends. The germline V gene has CDR1 KGHSH and CDR2 LQKENI.

The V call is TRBV10-3, the J call TRBJ2-7; D ambiguous. The CDR3 covers 12 residues. The germline CDR1 and CDR2 sequences are ENHRY and SYGVKD. With 7 bases removed from V and 0 bases from J, the gap between germline ends came to 7 bases. The CDR3 reads CAIKGSSYEQYF. DNA for the CDR3: TGTGCCATCAAAGGCAGCTCCTACGAGCAGTACTTC.

This clone appeared a single time. The chain links TRBV14 to TRBJ2-7, with D possibly being TRBD2 (5 bases). V gave up 2 bases and J gave up 4 bases, with 15 bases separating them. The CDR3 is 15 amino acids. CDR1 is SGHDN and CDR2 is FVKESK in the germline V gene. The CDR3 coding sequence is TGTGCCAGCAGCCAACTAGCCGGGCACCTTTACGAGCAGTACTTC. It translates to CASSQLAGHLYEQYF.

V gene TRBV2 combines with J gene TRBJ1-5, with 8 bases fitting TRBD1. CDR3 length equals 15 residues. Per the germline V gene, CDR1 is SNHLY and CDR2 is FYNNEI. V lost 6 bases, J lost 6 bases, and 10 bases stayed unmatched. The CDR3 loop is CASSSDRGGFQPQHF. The DNA for the CDR3 is TGTGCCAGCAGCTCCGACAGGGGAGGGTTTCAGCCCCAGCATTTT. The full variable domain, its missing parts supplied by reference TRBV2 and TRBJ1-5, is EPEVTQTPSHQVTQMGQEVILRCVPISNHLYFYWYRQILGQKVEFLVSFYNNEISEKSEIFDDQFSVERPDGSNFTLKIRSTKLEDSAMYFCASSSDRGGFQPQHFGDGTRLSIL.

The chain joins TRBV19 to TRBJ1-6; 9 nucleotides align to TRBD1. Germline V gene data show CDR1 as LNHDA and CDR2 as SQIVND (reference sequence). There are 15 residues in the CDR3. V gave up 4 bases and J gave up 7 bases; unmatched junction bases: 5. The CDR3 region is CASSKRDRVNSPLHF. The CDR3 DNA is TGTGCCAGTAGTAAAAGGGACAGGGTGAATTCACCCCTCCACTTT.